Listed below are T cell receptor beta chains from one sample, sequenced in a study of T-cell memory formation after mild COVID-19. MiXCR was run by TCRdb on the 5' RACE reads, yielding one entry per CDR3 protein. The data show 210,000 or so distinct CDR3 sequences, with around 30% seen just once and around 10% held by the top ten. The sample was PBMCs or a T cell subset sorted from them (not recorded which). The receptors here all came from an adult woman who had mild COVID-19 (a few samples of this study predate the infection). Cell type and time point are not known. CDR3s include the opening cysteine and the closing phenylalanine or tryptophan. D genes are given only for firm matches. Expanded clones get a size class; other rows say once, few or many, or leave the size out.

DNA: TGTGCCAGCAGCTTGGCGGCCAGGCGCACAGATACGCAGTATTTT; CDR3: CASSLAARRTDTQYF; D: -; size: few; J: TRBJ2-3; V: TRBV5-6
DNA: TGTGCCAGCAGTTTACGGGAGGGTCGCTACGAGCAGTACTTC; CDR3: CASSLREGRYEQYF; D: TRBD2; size: few; J: TRBJ2-7; V: TRBV12-3/TRBV12-4
DNA: TGTGCCAGCAGCACCGGGAGAGGTCCCCTCAATGAGCAGTTCTTC; CDR3: CASSTGRGPLNEQFF; D: -; size: -; J: TRBJ2-1; V: TRBV5-6
DNA: TGTGCCAGCAGCGCCCCTGTAGGAAACGAGCAGTACTTC; CDR3: CASSAPVGNEQYF; D: -; size: -; J: TRBJ2-7; V: TRBV7-2
DNA: TGCAGCGTTGAGGATCAGGGGAACTCTGGAAACACCATATATTTT; CDR3: CSVEDQGNSGNTIYF; D: -; size: few; J: TRBJ1-3; V: TRBV29-1
DNA: TGTGCCAGCAGCACATCAGGGGTTGAAGAGACCCAGTACTTC; CDR3: CASSTSGVEETQYF; D: -; size: once; J: TRBJ2-5; V: TRBV5-4
DNA: TGTGCCAGCAGCTCGGACAGTCCCTACGAGCAGTACTTC; CDR3: CASSSDSPYEQYF; D: -; size: -; J: TRBJ2-7; V: TRBV5-4
DNA: TGTGCCAGCAGCCACAGCCTCGGGGGTGAAAAACTGTTTTTT; CDR3: CASSHSLGGEKLFF; D: -; size: -; J: TRBJ1-4; V: TRBV12-3/TRBV12-4
DNA: TGTGCCAGCAGCCTAGGGTCCAGGGTTTCTGGCTACACCTTC; CDR3: CASSLGSRVSGYTF; D: -; size: few; J: TRBJ1-2; V: TRBV7-9
DNA: TGTGCCAGCAGACCCCCTAGCGGGGGGTGGAATACGCAGTATTTT; CDR3: CASRPPSGGWNTQYF; D: TRBD2; size: few; J: TRBJ2-3; V: TRBV7-9
DNA: TGCGCCAGCAGCCAACCGGACAGGGCCCATGAGCAGTTCTTC; CDR3: CASSQPDRAHEQFF; D: TRBD1; size: few; J: TRBJ2-1; V: TRBV4-1
DNA: TGTGCCAGCAGCCCCGGAAGGACGCTGGACGAGCAGTACTTC; CDR3: CASSPGRTLDEQYF; D: -; size: -; J: TRBJ2-7; V: TRBV28
DNA: TGTGCCAGCTCACCACCAACAGGGGGATCTTCCGCAGATACGCAGTATTTT; CDR3: CASSPPTGGSSADTQYF; D: TRBD1; size: -; J: TRBJ2-3; V: TRBV18
DNA: TGTGCCAGCAGCTTGGTTTCAGGGGGCGCCACTGAAGCTTTCTTT; CDR3: CASSLVSGGATEAFF; D: TRBD1; size: -; J: TRBJ1-1; V: TRBV5-5
DNA: TGTGCCAGCAGTACCGGGGGCTTCACCTACGAGCAGTACTTC; CDR3: CASSTGGFTYEQYF; D: -; size: few; J: TRBJ2-7; V: TRBV25-1
DNA: TGTGCCAGCAGTTTAGAGGGAGGGATTTTGACAGGGGGAAAAGAGACCCAGTACTTC; CDR3: CASSLEGGILTGGKETQYF; D: TRBD1; size: few; J: TRBJ2-5; V: TRBV12-3/TRBV12-4
DNA: TGTGCCAGTGAGAGGGACCGAAACACTGAAGCTTTCTTT; CDR3: CASERDRNTEAFF; D: -; size: -; J: TRBJ1-1; V: TRBV2
DNA: TGTGCCAGCAGCGTGGGGCTCTACGAGCAGTACTTC; CDR3: CASSVGLYEQYF; D: -; size: -; J: TRBJ2-7; V: TRBV5-6
DNA: TGTGCCTGGAGTGTACCAGGGGGGAGAAAGACCCAGTACTTC; CDR3: CAWSVPGGRKTQYF; D: -; size: -; J: TRBJ2-5; V: TRBV30
DNA: TGTGCCAGCAGCAGGGACAGGGGAACCGAGCAGTACTTC; CDR3: CASSRDRGTEQYF; D: TRBD1; size: few; J: TRBJ2-7; V: TRBV7-3
DNA: TGCGCCAGCAGCCAAGTAGCGCTAGCGGATAACTACGAGCAGTACTTC; CDR3: CASSQVALADNYEQYF; D: TRBD2; size: -; J: TRBJ2-7; V: TRBV4-1
DNA: TGTGCCAGCAGTTACTCGACTTTCTATGGCTACACCTTC; CDR3: CASSYSTFYGYTF; D: -; size: few; J: TRBJ1-2; V: TRBV6-5
DNA: TGCAGTGCTAGAGTCGGCTCCGACTCCTACGAGCAGTACTTC; CDR3: CSARVGSDSYEQYF; D: -; size: few; J: TRBJ2-7; V: TRBV20-1
DNA: TGCAGTGCTTCCTTGTACAATGAGCAGTTCTTC; CDR3: CSASLYNEQFF; D: -; size: -; J: TRBJ2-1; V: TRBV20-1
DNA: TGTGCCACCAGTGATTTAAACAGGGGATACCAAGAGACCCAGTACTTC; CDR3: CATSDLNRGYQETQYF; D: TRBD1; size: -; J: TRBJ2-5; V: TRBV24-1
DNA: TGTGCCAGCACCCGGGGACCGGGGACAGGAGCCGTACAAGAGACCCAGTACTTC; CDR3: CASTRGPGTGAVQETQYF; D: TRBD1; size: many; J: TRBJ2-5; V: TRBV7-9
DNA: TGTGCCAGCAGCCAGACAGGGGTGGGGAACAATGAGCAGTTCTTC; CDR3: CASSQTGVGNNEQFF; D: TRBD1; size: -; J: TRBJ2-1; V: TRBV12-3/TRBV12-4
DNA: TGCAGTGCTAGCGGTGCCAACAGCTGGGAGCAGTATTTT; CDR3: CSASGANSWEQYF; D: -; size: few; J: TRBJ2-3; V: TRBV20-1
DNA: TGTGCCAGCAGTCCCCCCGGGACTTCCATAAATGAGCAGTTCTTC; CDR3: CASSPPGTSINEQFF; D: -; size: once; J: TRBJ2-1; V: TRBV6-1
DNA: TGCAGCGTTGGTAGCGCAACCTACGAGCAGTACTTC; CDR3: CSVGSATYEQYF; D: -; size: few; J: TRBJ2-7; V: TRBV29-1
DNA: TGCAGCGCTACTCTAGCCACGACCTACGAGCAGTACTTC; CDR3: CSATLATTYEQYF; D: -; size: few; J: TRBJ2-7; V: TRBV29-1
DNA: TGTGCCAGCTCACCGGGACAGGGCGAGACGGGCTACACCTTC; CDR3: CASSPGQGETGYTF; D: TRBD1; size: few; J: TRBJ1-2; V: TRBV18
DNA: TGTGCCAGCAGCCAAGATTCGGGATATGGGACCCAGTACTTC; CDR3: CASSQDSGYGTQYF; D: -; size: -; J: TRBJ2-5; V: TRBV14
DNA: TGTGCCAGCAGTTTAGTAGGGACAGGGCCCTACGAGCAGTACTTC; CDR3: CASSLVGTGPYEQYF; D: TRBD1; size: -; J: TRBJ2-7; V: TRBV12-3/TRBV12-4
DNA: TGCAGTGCCGCCTCGGGAGATAAGCAGTATTTT; CDR3: CSAASGDKQYF; D: -; size: -; J: TRBJ2-3; V: TRBV20-1
DNA: TGCGCCAGCAGCTTGGCCGACCGTGTAACAGATACGCAGTATTTT; CDR3: CASSLADRVTDTQYF; D: -; size: -; J: TRBJ2-3; V: TRBV5-1
DNA: TGTGCCAGCAGTCCCGGGACAGGGGACACTGAAGCTTTCTTT; CDR3: CASSPGTGDTEAFF; D: TRBD1; size: -; J: TRBJ1-1; V: TRBV12-3/TRBV12-4
DNA: TGCAGGGCTACTGCGGACGTTTCTAGCACAGATACGCAGTATTTT; CDR3: CRATADVSSTDTQYF; D: -; size: few; J: TRBJ2-3; V: TRBV20-1
DNA: TGTGCCAGCAGCTTAGCTCCCATGAACACTGAAGCTTTCTTT; CDR3: CASSLAPMNTEAFF; D: -; size: few; J: TRBJ1-1; V: TRBV7-6
DNA: TGTGCCAGCAGCTTAGTCCCAGCGGGGGGGTCGGAGACCCAGTACTTC; CDR3: CASSLVPAGGSETQYF; D: TRBD2; size: few; J: TRBJ2-5; V: TRBV7-6
DNA: TGTGCCAGCAGTTACCAGGGGGCTGAGGAGACCCAGTACTTC; CDR3: CASSYQGAEETQYF; D: TRBD1; size: -; J: TRBJ2-5; V: TRBV6-2/TRBV6-3
DNA: TGTGCCAGTAGTATAACCGCCCGAGGCGGGAGTTACAATGAGCAGTTCTTC; CDR3: CASSITARGGSYNEQFF; D: TRBD2; size: -; J: TRBJ2-1; V: TRBV19
DNA: TGCAGCGTTGAAAAGAAGTTGAACACTGAAGCTTTCTTT; CDR3: CSVEKKLNTEAFF; D: -; size: few; J: TRBJ1-1; V: TRBV29-1
DNA: TGTGCCAGCAGCACGGGGGGTCCCCCTAACTATGGCTACACCTTC; CDR3: CASSTGGPPNYGYTF; D: -; size: -; J: TRBJ1-2; V: TRBV7-2
DNA: TGTGCCAGCAGCTCACGGGGGCAGCCCCAGCATTTT; CDR3: CASSSRGQPQHF; D: -; size: many; J: TRBJ1-5; V: TRBV12-3/TRBV12-4
DNA: TGTGCCAGCAGCTCGACCAGCCAACCCACAGATACGCAGTATTTT; CDR3: CASSSTSQPTDTQYF; D: -; size: few; J: TRBJ2-3; V: TRBV7-9